The 17 T cell receptor beta chains below come from one sample, sequenced in a study of CDR3 diversity in severe acne (dated by TCRdb to between 2017 and 2020). Libraries were built with PCR. TCRdb records Illumina HiSeq 2000 as the sequencer. The public reads were reanalyzed by TCRdb: fastp trimming at Q25, MiXCR alignment, in-frame beta chains only. Rows are unified per CDR3 protein, each entry keeping the most common DNA and genes. This sample is represented by 79,000 or so distinct CDR3 sequences; about half of them were singletons. The top ten clonotypes cover roughly 12% of the sample. The material sequenced was blood. All receptors derive from a male donor with severe acne vulgaris.

This clonotype has a single count. This may come from a read error, since a much larger clone is one base off. This chain connects TRBV5-1 to TRBJ1-1; D is undetermined. V lost 3 bases to trimming and J lost 0 bases, with 15 bases between them. The germline V gene has CDR1 SGHRS and CDR2 YFSETQ. The CDR3 is 16 residues long. CDR3 nucleotide sequence: TGCGCCAGCAGCTCATCTGGGCCAAACATGAACACTGAAGCTTTCTTT. Its protein product is CASSSSGPNMNTEAFF.

The J gene is TRBJ2-1, the V gene TRBV7-4; 10 bases fit TRBD1. CDR3 size: 17 residues. CDR1 and CDR2 from the germline V gene are SGHVT and SQSDAQ. After removal of 4 bases from V and 6 bases from J, the junction contained 12 bases not matched to a gene. The CDR3 sequence is CASSSLSGTGVFNEQFF. Written as DNA, the CDR3 is TGTGCCAGCAGCTCACTTTCCGGGACAGGGGTCTTCAATGAGCAGTTCTTC.

This clonotype showed up many times. The chain uses TRBV24-1 and TRBJ1-1; D gene ambiguous. V was cut by 7 bases and J by 2 bases, with 4 bases left in between. Germline-derived CDR1 and CDR2 are KGHDR and SFDVKD. The CDR3 sequence is 11 residues long. The CDR3 region is CATRHNTEAFF. CDR3 coding DNA: TGTGCCACCAGACATAACACTGAAGCTTTCTTT.

CDR3 bases: TGTGCCAGCACTTTAGATTCGGACGGAGAGACCCAGTACTTC. As protein: CASTLDSDGETQYF. The chain carries TRBV25-1 and TRBJ2-5; unclear D gene. The CDR3 is 14 residues long. The V gene lost 7 bases and the J gene lost 4 bases, with 16 bases spanning the gap. Germline loops: CDR1 MGHDK, CDR2 SYGVNS.

This clonotype appeared many times. The rearrangement uses TRBV2 and TRBJ1-2; the D gene is possibly TRBD1 (6 bases). Germline values: CDR1 SNHLY, CDR2 FYNNEI. This CDR3 is 14 amino acids long. Trimming removed 4 bases at V and 2 bases at J, with 11 bases between. The CDR3 sequence: CASSAAGTNYGYTF. The CDR3 DNA is TGTGCCAGCAGTGCGGCTGGGACAAACTATGGCTACACCTTC.

This clonotype was counted many times. The J gene is TRBJ2-1, the V gene TRBV6-2 or TRBV6-3; no firm D call. Germline CDR1 is MNHEY and CDR2 is SVGEGT. The CDR3 totals 14 residues. V lost 6 bases to trimming and J lost 0 bases, with 9 bases between them. CDR3 sequence: CASSSEGSYNEQFF. CDR3 bases: TGTGCCAGCAGCTCGGAAGGCTCCTACAATGAGCAGTTCTTC.

This clonotype appeared many times. The chain joins TRBV6-4 to TRBJ2-7, with D perhaps TRBD1 (6 bases). The CDR3 consists of 14 residues. The germline CDR1 and CDR2 sequences are MRHNA and SNTAGT. Trimming removed 7 bases from V and 9 bases from J, with 22 bases in between. The CDR3 DNA follows: TGTGCCAGCAAGGGCCAGGACCCAGGGGCTGTGCAGTACGTC. Protein product: CASKGQDPGAVQYV.

This clonotype was counted a few times. The gene calls are TRBV12-3 or TRBV12-4 and TRBJ2-2; 9 bases are shared with TRBD1. The V gene end was trimmed by 7 bases and the J gene end by 9 bases; junction bases not matched to a gene: 12. This CDR3 region has 15 residues. CDR3 loop: CASIYPTGGGRELFF. The CDR3 DNA is TGTGCCAGCATTTACCCGACAGGGGGGGGCCGGGAGCTGTTTTTT.

In this sample, this clonotype turned up many times. One junction end does not reproduce the germline sequence, and a read error may be involved. V gene TRBV7-7 combines with J gene TRBJ2-3; D is perhaps TRBD2 (5 bases). This CDR3 is 13 amino acids long. CDR1 is SSHAT, CDR2 FNYEAQ, per germline (reference sequence). The CDR3 spells CASSLADTDTQYF. The CDR3 bases are TGTGCTAGCAGCCTAGCAGACACAGATACGCAGTATTTT.

The rearrangement joins TRBV20-1 to TRBJ2-7, with 10 bases that match TRBD1. CDR3 size: 12 residues. With 4 bases clipped from V and 8 bases from J, the junction kept 5 bases outside the gene matches. Germline values: CDR1 DFQATT, CDR2 SNEGSKA (reference sequence). CDR3: CSAKDRGEKQYF. CDR3 DNA: TGCAGTGCTAAGGACAGGGGGGAAAAGCAGTACTTC.

The chain couples TRBV25-1 to TRBJ1-5, with 7 bases identical to TRBD1. Trimming at V came to 5 bases and at J to 3 bases, leaving 7 bases not matched to a gene. CDR3 length: 15 amino acids. The germline CDR1 and CDR2 sequences are MGHDK and SYGVNS. The CDR3 spells CASSPLGGINQPQHF. DNA for the CDR3: TGTGCCAGCAGTCCATTAGGGGGCATCAATCAGCCCCAGCATTTT.

V gene TRBV7-2 combines with J gene TRBJ1-1; D possibly corresponds to TRBD1 (6 bases). The CDR3 consists of 15 residues. Trimming left V 3 bases short and J 0 bases short, with 11 bases between. CDR1 SGHTA and CDR2 FQGNSA come from the germline V gene. DNA of the CDR3: TGTGCCAGCAGCTTCGTGACAGGAATGAACACTGAAGCTTTCTTT. Its protein product is CASSFVTGMNTEAFF.

This chain links TRBV20-1 with TRBJ2-5, with 9 bases lining up with TRBD1. J was trimmed by 2 bases and V by 3 bases; bases with no gene match: 7. Per the germline V gene, CDR1 is DFQATT and CDR2 is SNEGSKA (reference sequence). The length of the CDR3 is 15 residues. The DNA for the CDR3 is TGCAGTGCTAGCCGGGACAGGGACGTACAAGAGACCCAGTACTTC. Protein: CSASRDRDVQETQYF.

V and J are TRBV2 and TRBJ2-5; no clear D. The CDR3 is 13 amino acids. Germline CDR1 is SNHLY and CDR2 is FYNNEI. V lost 7 bases, J lost 5 bases, and 14 bases lay in between. The CDR3 is CASTTDHGETQYF. The CDR3 DNA reads as TGTGCCAGCACCACGGATCACGGGGAGACCCAGTACTTC. Together with reference TRBV2 and TRBJ2-5, the CDR3 gives the full variable domain: EPEVTQTPSHQVTQMGQEVILRCVPISNHLYFYWYRQILGQKVEFLVSFYNNEISEKSEIFDDQFSVERPDGSNFTLKIRSTKLEDSAMYFCASTTDHGETQYFGPGTRLLVL.

This clonotype appeared a few times. V gene TRBV7-9 combines with J gene TRBJ2-5; 8 bases fit TRBD1. Germline lookup yields CDR1 SEHNR and CDR2 FQNEAQ (reference sequence). The length of the CDR3 is 15 residues. The junction had 9 bases not matched to a gene; V was cut back by 4 bases and J by 5 bases. The CDR3 spells CASSSYTTGVETQYF. DNA for the CDR3: TGTGCCAGCAGCTCGTATACGACAGGGGTTGAGACCCAGTACTTC.

This chain connects TRBV11-2 to TRBJ1-3; possible D gene TRBD1, 5 bases. Germline V gives CDR1 SGHAT, CDR2 FQNNGV. The CDR3 extends over 15 amino acids. The germline V and J ends were trimmed by 5 bases and 5 bases, with 16 bases remaining between them. The CDR3 DNA sequence: TGTGCCAGCAGCCAGGGATCGGGGTGGCGAAACACCATATATTTT. Encoded protein: CASSQGSGWRNTIYF.

J is TRBJ2-2 and V is TRBV11-2, with TRBD2 matching over 8 bases. The V and J ends lost 5 bases and 2 bases, in that order; junction bases with no gene match: 13. This CDR3 spans 18 amino acids. Germline CDR1 is SGHAT and CDR2 is FQNNGV. The DNA for the CDR3 is TGTGCCAGCAGCCGCATAGGGGCGGGAGGATCAAACACCGGGGAGCTGTTTTTT. Translation: CASSRIGAGGSNTGELFF.